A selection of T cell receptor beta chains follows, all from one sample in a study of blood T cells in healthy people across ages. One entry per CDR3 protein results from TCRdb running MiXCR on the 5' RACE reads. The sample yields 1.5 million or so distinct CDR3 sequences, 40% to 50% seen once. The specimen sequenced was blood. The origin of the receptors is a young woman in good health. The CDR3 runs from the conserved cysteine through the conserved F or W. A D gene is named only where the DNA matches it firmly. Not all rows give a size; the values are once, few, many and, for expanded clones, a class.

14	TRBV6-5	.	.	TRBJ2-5	CASSYRALQETQYF	TGTGCCAGCAGTTACCGGGCCCTCCAAGAGACCCAGTACTTC
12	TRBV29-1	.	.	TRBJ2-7	CSVGASGYEQYF	TGCAGCGTGGGGGCTAGCGGATACGAGCAGTACTTC
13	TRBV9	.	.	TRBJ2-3	CASSARVGDTQYF	TGTGCCAGCAGCGCGCGAGTTGGGGATACGCAGTATTTT
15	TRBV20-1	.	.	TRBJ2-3	CSAAKLNVGTDTQYF	TGCAGTGCTGCTAAGCTGAACGTCGGCACAGATACGCAGTATTTT
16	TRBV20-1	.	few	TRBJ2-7	CSAPATGGLSSYEQYF	TGCAGTGCTCCCGCCACCGGGGGCCTTAGCTCCTACGAGCAGTACTTC
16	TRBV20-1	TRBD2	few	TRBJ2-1	CSASGLAGDLPNEQFF	TGCAGTGCCTCGGGACTAGCGGGAGATTTGCCCAATGAGCAGTTCTTC
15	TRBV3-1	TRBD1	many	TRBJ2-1	CASSRGTGGYNEQFF	TGTGCCAGCAGCAGAGGGACAGGGGGTTACAATGAGCAGTTCTTC
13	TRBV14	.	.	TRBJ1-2	CASSQVSRAGYTF	TGTGCCAGCAGCCAAGTTTCCAGGGCTGGCTACACCTTC
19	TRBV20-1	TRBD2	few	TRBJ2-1	CSARLRGLAGGRSYNEQFF	TGCAGTGCTAGACTTCGGGGGCTAGCGGGGGGGCGGTCCTACAATGAGCAGTTCTTC
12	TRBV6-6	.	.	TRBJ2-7	CASSYSTREQYF	TGTGCCAGCAGTTACTCGACGCGCGAGCAGTACTTC
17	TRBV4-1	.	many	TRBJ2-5	CASSQGQTGEPGETQYF	TGCGCCAGCAGCCAAGGACAGACGGGTGAACCGGGAGAGACCCAGTACTTC
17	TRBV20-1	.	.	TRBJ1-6	CSARGAGRVSYNSPLHF	TGCAGTGCTAGAGGGGCTGGGAGGGTCTCCTATAATTCACCCCTCCACTTT
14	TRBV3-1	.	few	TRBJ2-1	CASSHPQGRNEQFF	TGTGCCAGCAGCCATCCCCAAGGAAGGAATGAGCAGTTCTTC
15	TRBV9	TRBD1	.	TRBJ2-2	CASSSRTGNTGELFF	TGTGCCAGCAGCTCCCGGACAGGAAACACCGGGGAGCTGTTTTTT
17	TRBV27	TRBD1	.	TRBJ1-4	CASTSVQGAATNEKLFF	TGTGCCAGCACCTCTGTACAGGGGGCAGCGACTAATGAAAAACTGTTTTTT
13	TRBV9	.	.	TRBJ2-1	CASSVRPDNEQFF	TGTGCCAGCAGCGTCCGTCCCGACAATGAGCAGTTCTTC
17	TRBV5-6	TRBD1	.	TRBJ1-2	CASSWRRTGTANYGYTF	TGTGCCAGCAGCTGGAGGCGGACCGGGACAGCGAACTATGGCTACACCTTC
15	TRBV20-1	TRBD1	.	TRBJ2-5	CSARSGTGGPGTQYF	TGCAGTGCTAGATCCGGGACAGGGGGACCTGGGACCCAGTACTTC
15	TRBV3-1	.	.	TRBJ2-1	CASSQDLVSYNEQFF	TGTGCCAGCAGCCAGGACCTAGTGAGCTACAATGAGCAGTTCTTC
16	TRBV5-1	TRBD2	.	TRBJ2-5	CASSPGLAGPHSEQYF	TGCGCCAGCAGCCCGGGACTAGCGGGGCCCCACAGTGAGCAGTACTTC
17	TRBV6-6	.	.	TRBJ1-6	CASRTLSQGPNNSPLHF	TGTGCCAGCAGGACTCTATCACAGGGCCCTAATAATTCACCCCTCCACTTT
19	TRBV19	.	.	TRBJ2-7	CASSPIGGGTGDTPYEQYF	TGTGCCAGTAGTCCTATCGGAGGCGGGACCGGTGATACCCCCTACGAGCAGTACTTC
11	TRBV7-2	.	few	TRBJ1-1	CASSSQFTAFF	TGTGCCAGCAGCTCGCAGTTTACGGCTTTCTTT
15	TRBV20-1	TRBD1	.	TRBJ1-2	CSATPGQGAGYGYTF	TGCAGTGCAACGCCGGGACAGGGGGCAGGCTATGGCTACACCTTC
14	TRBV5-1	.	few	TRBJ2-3	CASSFGESTDTQYF	TGCGCCAGCAGCTTCGGAGAGAGCACAGATACGCAGTATTTT